The 21 T cell receptor beta chains presented below share a single source sample, sequenced in a study of response to subunit inactivated influenza vaccine. One entry per CDR3 protein results from TCRdb running MiXCR on the RT-PCR reads. In the table there are approximately 480,000 distinct CDR3 sequences, 11% of which are singletons. The sequencing here drew on PBMCs from blood, taken roughly 46 days after vaccination. The receptors were sampled from a man aged 50 to 59 who received an inactivated influenza vaccine.

This clonotype was seen repeatedly, ten times or more. Written as DNA, the CDR3 is TGTGCCAGCAGCGTAGGACAGGGGCGGAGTTTAGATACGCAGTATTTT. Translation gives CASSVGQGRSLDTQYF. The rearrangement joins TRBV9 to TRBJ2-3; 8 bases are shared with TRBD1. There are 16 residues in the CDR3. CDR1 and CDR2 (germline): SGDLS, YYNGEE. V shed 0 bases and J 5 bases; nucleotides not matched to a gene: 8. Full variable domain (missing parts from reference TRBV9 and TRBJ2-3): DSGVTQTPKHLITATGQRVTLRCSPRSGDLSVYWYQQSLDQGLQFLIQYYNGEERAKGNILERFSAQQFPDLHSELNLSSLELGDSALYFCASSVGQGRSLDTQYFGPGTRLTVL.

The genes are TRBV6-2 or TRBV6-3 and TRBJ2-1; 10 nucleotides line up with TRBD2. V lost 8 bases to trimming and J lost 4 bases; unmatched junction nucleotides: 2. The CDR3 extends over 13 amino acids. Germline V gene data show CDR1 as MNHEY and CDR2 as SVGEGT. This chain's CDR3 is CASSGLAYNEQFF. In nucleotides, the CDR3 is TGTGCCAGCTCGGGACTAGCGTACAATGAGCAGTTCTTC.

The chain is built from TRBV12-3 or TRBV12-4 and TRBJ1-2; D not certain. This CDR3 contains 13 residues. V lost 5 bases and J 4 bases, leaving 11 bases between the germline ends. The CDR3 DNA is TGTGCCAGCAGTGACATCCGGATCTATGGCTACACCTTC. Its translation is CASSDIRIYGYTF.

This clonotype was seen more than once but under ten times. The chain couples TRBV29-1 to TRBJ2-5, with TRBD2 identical over 8 bases. The CDR3 has 14 amino acids. J lost 1 base, V lost 5 bases, and 6 bases had no gene match. Germline V gene sequence: CDR1 SQVTM, CDR2 ANQGSEA. The DNA of the CDR3 is TGCAGCGTTCAGAGGGGGACTAGCCAAGAGACCCAGTACTTC. Its translation: CSVQRGTSQETQYF.

This clonotype was seen a few times. The CDR3 loop is CASSPWRGDEDEQYF. DNA for the CDR3: TGTGCCAGCAGCCCCTGGAGAGGGGACGAAGACGAGCAGTACTTC. The chain combines TRBV7-2 with TRBJ2-7; D tentatively reads TRBD1 or TRBD2 (5 bases each). Germline V gene data show CDR1 as SGHTA and CDR2 as FQGNSA. This CDR3 is 15 amino acids long. Trimming left V 5 bases short and J 5 bases short, with 19 bases between.

A note on this clonotype: An end of the junction differs from the germline gene, which may be a read error. Written as DNA, the CDR3 is TGCGCCAACAGCTTGCGGCTAGCGGGAGGTTTTAACAATGAGCAGTTCTTC. Its protein is CANSLRLAGGFNNEQFF. The gene calls are TRBV5-1 and TRBJ2-1, with 11 positions matching TRBD2. The CDR3 extends over 17 amino acids. Germline lookup yields CDR1 SGHRS and CDR2 YFSETQ.

The CDR3, as DNA: TGCAGTGCCGGATCGGGGCCCCGGGACGAGCAGTACTTC. Translated, it gives CSAGSGPRDEQYF. This chain joins TRBV20-1 and TRBJ2-7; the D call may be TRBD1 or TRBD2 (5 bases each). V lost 6 bases, J lost 5 bases, and 17 bases lay in between. The CDR3 loop spans 13 amino acids. Germline loops: CDR1 DFQATT, CDR2 SNEGSKA (reference sequence).

This clonotype was observed many times. The chain carries TRBV7-9 and TRBJ2-1; no firm D call. Trimming took off 1 base at V and 7 bases at J, with 17 bases between the two ends. The CDR3 totals 16 residues. Germline CDR1 is SEHNR and CDR2 is FQNEAQ (reference sequence). In DNA form, the CDR3 reads TGTGCCAGCAGCTTAGGTCATACGGGTTTGAAGAATGAGCAGTTCTTC. It codes for CASSLGHTGLKNEQFF.

This clonotype was counted only a few times. CDR3 DNA sequence: TGCGCCAGCAGCTTCGGGGTAGCGGAGAACACCGGGGAGCTGTTTTTT. Translation: CASSFGVAENTGELFF. The V gene is TRBV5-1, the J gene TRBJ2-2; TRBD2 is a possible D gene (6 bases). Germline V gene data show CDR1 as SGHRS and CDR2 as YFSETQ. This CDR3 region has 16 residues. V was cut by 2 bases and J by 1 base, with 12 bases left in between. The full variable domain, its missing parts supplied by reference TRBV5-1 and TRBJ2-2, is KAGVTQTPRYLIKTRGQQVTLSCSPISGHRSVSWYQQTPGQGLQFLFEYFSETQRNKGNFPGRFSGRQFSNSRSEMNVSTLELGDSALYLCASSFGVAENTGELFFGEGSRLTVL.

The chain combines TRBV9 with TRBJ1-1, with D possibly being TRBD1 (5 bases). In germline, CDR1 is SGDLS, CDR2 YYNGEE. The V gene lost 3 bases and the J gene lost 7 bases, with 13 bases spanning the gap. This CDR3 has 13 residues. CDR3 amino acids: CASSALGGFEAFF. In DNA form, the CDR3 reads TGTGCCAGCAGCGCCCTGGGGGGTTTTGAAGCTTTCTTT.

The chain is built from TRBV13 and TRBJ2-2; 8 bases fit TRBD2. Germline V CDR1 and CDR2: PRHDT, FYEKMQ (reference sequence). The CDR3 runs to 16 residues. The junction had 3 bases not matched to a gene; V was cut back by 2 bases and J by 1 base. This chain's CDR3 is CASSLFLAGNTGELFF. CDR3 DNA: TGTGCCAGCAGCTTATTTCTAGCGGGGAACACCGGGGAGCTGTTTTTT.

This chain links TRBV12-3 or TRBV12-4 with TRBJ1-6, with D maybe TRBD1 (5 bases). This CDR3 comprises 15 residues. V was cut by 5 bases and J by 6 bases, with 14 bases left in between. The CDR3 coding sequence is TGTGCCAGCAGTGGTCCCGGGACGGTTAATTCACCCCTCCACTTT. The encoded protein is CASSGPGTVNSPLHF.

This clonotype has just a few counts. This sequence joins TRBV3-1 and TRBJ2-1, with 8 bases fitting TRBD2. CDR1 LGHDT and CDR2 YNNKEL come from the germline V gene (reference sequence). This CDR3 is 17 amino acids long. The J segment lost 0 bases and the V segment lost 1 base, leaving 5 bases of the junction unmatched. DNA of the CDR3: TGTGCCAGCAGCCAAGTGAGCGGGGGCCCCTCCTACAATGAGCAGTTCTTC. Translating gives CASSQVSGGPSYNEQFF.

V gene TRBV5-1 combines with J gene TRBJ2-2, with 8 bases aligning to TRBD1. The V gene end was trimmed by 1 base and the J gene end by 1 base; junction bases not matched to a gene: 9. This CDR3 is built from 18 residues. Germline loops: CDR1 SGHRS, CDR2 YFSETQ. The CDR3 reads CASSLWARDRRNTGELFF. DNA for the CDR3: TGCGCCAGCAGCTTGTGGGCCCGGGACAGGAGGAACACCGGGGAGCTGTTTTTT.

This clonotype was recorded many times. The chain links TRBV29-1 to TRBJ1-2; D is unclear. V was cut by 3 bases and J by 2 bases, with 10 bases left in between. CDR1 is SQVTM and CDR2 is ANQGSEA in the germline V gene. The CDR3 sequence is 13 residues long. CDR3 nucleotide sequence: TGCAGCGTTGATTTGGTAGAGAACTATGGCTACACCTTC. This codes for CSVDLVENYGYTF. Based on the CDR3 plus reference TRBV29-1 and TRBJ1-2, the full variable domain is SAVISQKPSRDICQRGTSLTIQCQVDSQVTMMFWYRQQPGQSLTLIATANQGSEATYESGFVIDKFPISRPNLTFSTLTVSNMSPEDSSIYLCSVDLVENYGYTFGSGTRLTVV.

This chain links TRBV6-2 or TRBV6-3 with TRBJ2-1, with 12 bases fitting TRBD2. The CDR3 sequence is 24 residues long. The V gene end was trimmed by 2 bases and the J gene end by 0 bases; junction bases not matched to a gene: 23. CDR1 and CDR2 (germline): MNHEY, SVGEGT. Here the CDR3 reads CASSYPRPSLSSGGVMSSYNEQFF. CDR3 coding DNA: TGTGCCAGCAGTTACCCCAGGCCATCGTTGTCTAGCGGGGGGGTTATGAGCTCCTACAATGAGCAGTTCTTC.

The chain has TRBV4-2 and TRBJ1-1; D unclear. There are 16 residues in the CDR3. Trimming removed 0 bases at V and 4 bases at J, with 15 bases between. CDR1 is LGHNA and CDR2 is YNFKEQ in the germline V gene. In DNA form, the CDR3 reads TGTGCCAGCAGCCAAGAAGCGGGTTCGGGGTCCACTGAAGCTTTCTTT. Amino acids: CASSQEAGSGSTEAFF.

This clonotype was seen only a few times. The rearrangement links TRBV14 to TRBJ2-1; TRBD2 matches 8 bases. This CDR3 has 16 residues. The germline V gene has CDR1 SGHDN and CDR2 FVKESK. With 0 bases clipped from V and 6 bases from J, the junction kept 7 bases outside the gene matches. The chain's CDR3 is CASSQDRGGRGNEQFF. The DNA for the CDR3 is TGTGCCAGCAGCCAAGATCGCGGGGGGAGAGGCAATGAGCAGTTCTTC. The full variable domain, rest sourced from reference TRBV14 and TRBJ2-1, is EAGVTQFPSHSVIEKGQTVTLRCDPISGHDNLYWYRRVMGKEIKFLLHFVKESKQDESGMPNNRFLAERTGGTYSTLKVQPAELEDSGVYFCASSQDRGGRGNEQFFGPGTRLTVL.

In this sample, this clonotype turned up a few times. The V call is TRBV9, the J call TRBJ2-5, with TRBD2 matching over 8 bases. Per germline, CDR1 SGDLS and CDR2 YYNGEE. Losses at the gene ends were 0 bases for V and 1 base for J; bases not matched to a gene: 2. The CDR3 has 15 amino acids. CDR3 sequence (DNA): TGTGCCAGCAGCGTAGAAGGACTAGCCCAAGAGACCCAGTACTTC. This gives the protein CASSVEGLAQETQYF.

The sample holds a few counts of this clonotype. This chain joins TRBV29-1 and TRBJ2-7; perhaps TRBD2 as D (6 bases). In germline, CDR1 is SQVTM, CDR2 ANQGSEA. This CDR3 spans 12 amino acids. The germline V and J ends were trimmed by 4 bases and 6 bases, with 13 bases remaining between them. The CDR3 nucleotides are TGCAGCGTTGGACTAGTCGGCCCCGAGCAGTACTTC. Amino acid sequence: CSVGLVGPEQYF.

The J gene is TRBJ2-1, the V gene TRBV7-2, with D possibly being TRBD2 (5 bases). V lost 5 bases and J 1 base, leaving 12 bases between the germline ends. Germline V lookup: CDR1 SGHTA, CDR2 FQGNSA. The CDR3 runs to 15 residues. This CDR3 is CASSRYEGSYNEQFF. The CDR3 coding sequence is TGTGCCAGCAGCAGATACGAGGGTTCCTACAATGAGCAGTTCTTC.